This TCR beta chain was identified during a study of post-analysis software for immune sequencing data. The wider study: The courses of disease that were included comprised relapsing-remitting, secondary progressive and progressive-relapsing multiple sclerosis. Notes on the study in general: Controls had lower frequencies than patients of 4 or 5 TRBV segments, which included TRBV5-6, TRBV5-1 and TRBV20-1. Significantly lower normalized Chao1 diversity was found in patients with multiple sclerosis relative to controls.

The TCR beta cDNA libraries contained unique molecular identifiers. Using its own MiXCR run on the PCR reads, TCRdb lists one record per CDR3 protein. The data show some 260,000 distinct CDR3 sequences, 36% seen once. There are a few counts of this clonotype. Its antigen is still unknown. The CDR3 sequence is 12 residues long. Germline V lookup: CDR1 DFQATT, CDR2 SNEGSKA (reference sequence). This clonotype originated in a girl aged 10-17 years with multiple sclerosis. The specimen was blood. The rearrangement uses TRBV20-1 and TRBJ2-1; no clear D gene. CDR3 sequence (DNA): TGCCACATTAGGAGCGTCTACAATGAGCAGTTCTTC. It yields the protein CHIRSVYNEQFF.